A selection of T cell receptor beta chains follows, all from one sample in a study of blood T cell repertoires in COVID-19. TCRdb's copy holds only in-frame clones and misses some; the assay was immunoSEQ multiplex PCR. The data show 200,000 to 300,000 clones, 70% to 90% seen once. Sequences were obtained from peripheral blood. These receptors all come from a woman between 45 and 65 years old with acute or convalescent COVID-19. CDR3s include the opening cysteine and the closing phenylalanine or tryptophan. D genes are given only for firm matches. Only some rows state a clone size, as once, few, many or a class for expanded clones.

J: TRBJ2-3; D: TRBD2; V: TRBV20-1; size: NA; CDR3: CSASSGRAADTQYF; DNA: TGCAGTGCTAGTAGCGGGAGGGCCGCAGATACGCAGTATTTT
J: TRBJ1-2; D: NA; V: TRBV5-5; size: few; CDR3: CASSLRRGGYTF; DNA: TGTGCCAGCAGTTTAAGGCGGGGTGGCTACACCTTC
J: TRBJ1-4; D: NA; V: TRBV10-3; size: NA; CDR3: CAISNSGTNEKLFF; DNA: TGTGCCATCAGTAACAGCGGCACTAATGAAAAACTGTTTTTT
J: TRBJ2-7; D: TRBD1; V: TRBV25-1; size: NA; CDR3: CASSETWDSNEQYF; DNA: TGTGCCAGCAGTGAGACCTGGGACAGTAACGAGCAGTACTTC
J: TRBJ1-1; D: NA; V: TRBV9; size: once; CDR3: CASSPRDTEAFF; DNA: TGTGCCAGCAGCCCCAGGGACACTGAAGCTTTCTTT
J: TRBJ1-5; D: NA; V: TRBV20-1; size: NA; CDR3: CSASADTFQPQHF; DNA: TGCAGTGCTAGTGCGGACACCTTCCAGCCCCAGCATTTT
J: TRBJ2-1; D: NA; V: TRBV20-1; size: NA; CDR3: CSAAHYNEQFF; DNA: TGCAGTGCGGCTCACTACAATGAGCAGTTCTTC
J: TRBJ2-7; D: NA; V: TRBV18; size: once; CDR3: CASSPSSEDYEQYF; DNA: TGTGCCAGCTCACCCTCTAGCGAAGACTACGAGCAGTACTTC
J: TRBJ1-5; D: NA; V: TRBV27; size: NA; CDR3: CASSFGPGQPQHF; DNA: TGTGCCAGCAGTTTCGGCCCAGGTCAGCCCCAGCATTTT
J: TRBJ2-1; D: TRBD2; V: TRBV10-3; size: many; CDR3: CAISESMASGDHNEQFF; DNA: TGTGCCATCAGTGAGTCGATGGCTAGCGGGGACCACAATGAGCAGTTCTTC
J: TRBJ1-5; D: TRBD1; V: TRBV6-5; size: NA; CDR3: CASRGTGDNQPQHF; DNA: TGTGCCAGCAGGGGGACAGGGGATAATCAGCCCCAGCATTTT
J: TRBJ2-4; D: TRBD1; V: TRBV29-1; size: NA; CDR3: CSGFGDRENIQYF; DNA: TGCAGCGGTTTCGGGGACAGGGAAAACATTCAGTACTTC
J: TRBJ2-4; D: NA; V: TRBV5-4; size: NA; CDR3: CASSLVTGRAKNIQYF; DNA: TGTGCCAGCAGCTTGGTGACAGGGAGGGCCAAAAACATTCAGTACTTC
J: TRBJ2-1; D: TRBD2; V: TRBV5-4; size: NA; CDR3: CASSLDRGGRSEQFF; DNA: TGTGCCAGCAGCTTGGATCGGGGAGGGCGGAGTGAGCAGTTCTTC
J: TRBJ1-4; D: NA; V: TRBV6-5; size: NA; CDR3: CASGGSEKLFF; DNA: TGTGCCAGCGGGGGCTCGGAAAAACTGTTTTTT
J: TRBJ2-2; D: NA; V: TRBV7-3; size: NA; CDR3: CASSSPAGFNTGELFF; DNA: TGTGCCAGCAGCTCCCCGGCAGGGTTTAACACCGGGGAGCTGTTTTTT
J: TRBJ2-7; D: TRBD1; V: TRBV7-2; size: NA; CDR3: CASSWRGTGLYEQYF; DNA: TGTGCCAGCAGCTGGCGAGGGACAGGGCTATACGAGCAGTACTTC